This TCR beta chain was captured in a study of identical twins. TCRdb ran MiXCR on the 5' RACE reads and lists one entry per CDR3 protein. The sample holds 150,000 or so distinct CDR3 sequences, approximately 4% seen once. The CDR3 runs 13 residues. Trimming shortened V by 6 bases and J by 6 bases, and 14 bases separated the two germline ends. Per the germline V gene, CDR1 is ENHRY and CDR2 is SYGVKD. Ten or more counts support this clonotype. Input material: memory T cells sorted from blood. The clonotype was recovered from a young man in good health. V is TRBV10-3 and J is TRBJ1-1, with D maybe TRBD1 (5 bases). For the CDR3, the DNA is TGTGCCATCAGCTCGCAGGGAGTCCCTGAAGCTTTCTTT. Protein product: CAISSQGVPEAFF.